The present entry profiles one T cell receptor beta chain with its context. V lost 4 bases, J lost 6 bases, and 17 bases lay in between. The CDR3 loop spans 15 amino acids. The V gene's germline CDR1 is SGHNT and CDR2 YYREEE (reference sequence). These data come from a study of blood T cell repertoires in COVID-19. Study background: Sites across the United States, Italy and Spain contributed samples from acute and convalescent COVID-19. Nucleic acid was either cDNA or gDNA, and it came from T cells, B-cell-depleted T cells, or PBMCs.

In the original analysis: Nucleated cell counts were estimated from reference gene primer amplification. Some clones are missing from TCRdb's copy, which holds only in-frame ones; the method was immunoSEQ multiplex PCR. V and J calls and clone size are as listed in that table; D and trimming were resolved from the DNA. The repertoire consists of 450,000 to 500,000 clones, with approximately 85% occurring once and the leading ten covering about 3.2%. This chain uses TRBV5-4 with TRBJ2-1; perhaps TRBD2 as D (6 bases). The TCR comes from a human donor in a cohort sampled during active COVID-19. Material for sequencing was peripheral blood. CDR3 coding DNA: TGTGCCAGCAGCGGGGGGTGGGAGTCGGGCAATGAGCAGTTCTTC. This codes for CASSGGWESGNEQFF.